This T cell receptor (beta chain) was identified during a study of blood T cells in healthy people across ages. Next came a second PCR, run for about 6 to 12 cycles, which used a sample-barcoded 5' primer along with a J-beta primer mix. From the 5' RACE reads, TCRdb called clonotypes with MiXCR, one entry per CDR3 protein. This table holds over 750,000 distinct CDR3 sequences, 25% found once. On this clonotype itself: This likely comes from a read error, as the CDR3 has no conserved phenylalanine or tryptophan at its end.

CDR1 is SGHTA and CDR2 is FQGNSA in the germline V gene. V dropped 6 bases and J dropped 5 bases, with 16 bases sitting between them. The CDR3 is 14 amino acids. The data were also submitted as part of a second study, on T cells of mothers and their children.

Specimen: blood. The rearrangement links TRBV7-2 to TRBJ2-5, with D perhaps TRBD1 (6 bases). This receptor was identified in a boy aged 10-17 years in good health. CDR3 region: CASRRDILSETQYL. CDR3 in DNA: TGTGCCAGCAGACGGGACATCCTATCGGAGACCCAGTACCTC.